This T cell receptor beta chain was documented in a study of blood T cell repertoires in COVID-19. Profiled with immunoSEQ multiplex PCR; TCRdb holds only in-frame clones, not every one. The sample holds under 200,000 clones, around 84% seen once. The receptor was isolated from a woman of 80 years or more with COVID-19, enrolled during active disease. Sequencing input: peripheral blood.

The CDR3 loop is CASSEARSANYGYTF. For the CDR3, the DNA is TGTGCCAGCAGTGAAGCGAGGTCAGCTAACTATGGCTACACCTTC. V and J are TRBV6-1 and TRBJ1-2; no firm D call. This CDR3 has 15 residues. Trimming shortened V by 0 bases and J by 0 bases, and 8 bases separated the two germline ends. CDR1 is MNHNS and CDR2 is SASEGT in the germline V gene.